The rows below give T cell receptor beta chains drawn from one sample of a study of early T cells in non-severe SARS-CoV-2 infection. TCRdb independently ran MiXCR on the 5' RACE reads; one entry per CDR3 protein. The sample yields fewer than 80,000 distinct CDR3 sequences, about 10% seen once. Specimen: whole blood, collected at baseline. The receptors here all came from an adult who was a healthcare worker with PCR-confirmed SARS-CoV-2 infection or an uninfected control (not recorded which). Both conserved end residues are part of each CDR3. A D gene is named only where the DNA matches it firmly. Clone size is given for some rows only: seen once, a few or many times, or a class if the clone is expanded.

cdr3_length j_call v_call d_call clone_size cdr3_aa cdr3_nt
16 TRBJ1-1 TRBV5-4 TRBD1 many CASSPRQGVMNTEAFF TGTGCCAGCAGCCCCCGACAGGGTGTTATGAACACTGAAGCTTTCTTT
13 TRBJ1-1 TRBV7-2 - - CASTGGYGTEAFF TGTGCCAGCACTGGGGGATACGGCACTGAAGCTTTCTTT
16 TRBJ2-5 TRBV12-3/TRBV12-4 - few CASSPRSGHLQETQYF TGTGCCAGCAGTCCGAGATCCGGACATCTCCAAGAGACCCAGTACTTC
10 TRBJ1-2 TRBV6-2/TRBV6-3 - - CASSGKGYTF TGTGCCAGCAGTGGTAAAGGCTACACCTTC
15 TRBJ1-2 TRBV6-5 - few CASSYSGSSNYGYTF TGTGCCAGCAGTTACAGCGGCAGTTCTAACTATGGCTACACCTTC
16 TRBJ1-3 TRBV6-1 TRBD1 few CASSLAGQYSGNTIYF TGTGCCAGCAGTCTTGCGGGACAGTACTCTGGAAACACCATATATTTT
15 TRBJ2-7 TRBV28 TRBD2 few CASSLLAGDVHEQYF TGTGCCAGCAGTTTATTGGCGGGGGACGTCCACGAGCAGTACTTC
16 TRBJ2-2 TRBV7-2 - few CASPHGGGGRIGELFF TGTGCCAGCCCTCATGGGGGGGGCGGTAGGATCGGGGAGCTGTTTTTT
13 TRBJ1-1 TRBV18 - many CASSPSGNTEAFF TGTGCCAGCTCACCAAGTGGGAACACTGAAGCTTTCTTT
16 TRBJ1-5 TRBV7-2 - few CASSPPDLSFNQPQHF TGTGCCAGCAGCCCACCGGACCTCTCCTTCAATCAGCCCCAGCATTTT
14 TRBJ1-1 TRBV5-1 - few CASSLGDINTEAFF TGCGCCAGCAGCTTGGGGGATATCAACACTGAAGCTTTCTTT
13 TRBJ2-7 TRBV20-1 TRBD1 few CSADRGSPYEQYF TGCAGTGCTGACAGGGGCTCCCCCTACGAGCAGTACTTC
14 TRBJ2-5 TRBV7-9 - many CASSLRDNEETQYF TGTGCCAGCAGCTTAAGGGACAACGAAGAGACCCAGTACTTC
16 TRBJ2-3 TRBV28 - - CASSSRRGRITDTQYF TGTGCCAGCAGTAGCCGGCGGGGCAGGATCACAGATACGCAGTATTTT
14 TRBJ1-1 TRBV5-1 TRBD1 few CASSFEYRGTEAFF TGCGCCAGCAGCTTTGAATACAGGGGCACTGAAGCTTTCTTT
16 TRBJ2-4 TRBV28 - - CASSAHTALAKNIQYF TGTGCCAGCAGTGCCCATACAGCGCTAGCCAAAAACATTCAGTACTTC
15 TRBJ2-5 TRBV11-2 - - CASSLRGERQETQYF TGTGCCAGCAGCTTAAGGGGGGAACGGCAAGAGACCCAGTACTTC
16 TRBJ2-7 TRBV3-1 - few CASSQATGRDSYEQYF TGTGCCAGCAGCCAAGCAACCGGGAGGGACAGCTACGAGCAGTACTTC
15 TRBJ1-2 TRBV4-3 - many CASSQEGRTNYGYTF TGCGCCAGCAGCCAAGAGGGCAGGACGAACTATGGCTACACCTTC
14 TRBJ1-3 TRBV20-1 - many CSAQDLRSGNTIYF TGCAGTGCCCAAGACCTACGCTCTGGAAACACCATATATTTT
13 TRBJ1-1 TRBV7-9 - many CASSFSQNTEAFF TGTGCCAGCAGCTTCTCCCAGAACACTGAAGCTTTCTTT
15 TRBJ1-5 TRBV27 - many CASSFTRGDNQPQHF TGTGCCAGCAGTTTTACCAGGGGAGACAATCAGCCCCAGCATTTT
13 TRBJ1-2 TRBV6-5 - few CASSRLNPYGYTF TGTGCCAGCAGTAGACTTAACCCTTATGGCTACACCTTC
13 TRBJ2-1 TRBV19 - - CASAGWGAEEQFF TGTGCCAGCGCGGGGTGGGGCGCGGAGGAGCAGTTCTTC
15 TRBJ1-1 TRBV12-3/TRBV12-4 - few CASSSTGNLNTEAFF TGTGCCAGCAGTTCCACAGGGAACTTGAACACTGAAGCTTTCTTT
13 TRBJ1-1 TRBV7-7 - many CASSLDPNTEAFF TGTGCCAGCAGCTTAGACCCGAACACTGAAGCTTTCTTT
15 TRBJ1-4 TRBV20-1 - - CSATPGVGLGEKLFF TGCAGTGCTACCCCAGGGGTGGGACTTGGAGAAAAACTGTTTTTT
14 TRBJ2-5 TRBV2 TRBD2 few CASTKLAAQETQYF TGTGCCAGCACTAAGCTAGCGGCCCAAGAGACCCAGTACTTC
12 TRBJ1-1 TRBV12-5 - - CASGLVAGASFF TGTGCTAGTGGTTTGGTAGCGGGGGCGTCTTTCTTT
14 TRBJ1-5 TRBV6-2/TRBV6-3 - many CASSYDAPNQPQHF TGTGCCAGCAGTTACGACGCTCCCAATCAGCCCCAGCATTTT
13 TRBJ1-2 TRBV5-4 - few CASSLARNYGYTF TGTGCCAGCAGCTTGGCCAGGAACTATGGCTACACCTTC
13 TRBJ2-7 TRBV3-1 - - CASSQRSSYEQYF TGTGCCAGCAGCCAACGGAGTTCCTACGAGCAGTACTTC
16 TRBJ2-2 TRBV7-2 TRBD2 once CASSTTSGGLTGELFF TGTGCCAGCAGCACGACTAGCGGGGGCCTCACCGGGGAGCTGTTTTTT
16 TRBJ1-5 TRBV7-8 - - CASSLDLSGVNQPQHF TGTGCCAGCAGCTTAGACTTGTCAGGTGTCAATCAGCCCCAGCATTTT
12 TRBJ2-7 TRBV10-3 - - CAISSWGDEQYF TGTGCCATCTCGTCCTGGGGGGACGAGCAGTACTTC
13 TRBJ1-5 TRBV7-3 - few CASSAYSNQPQHF TGTGCCAGCAGCGCCTATAGCAATCAGCCCCAGCATTTT
14 TRBJ2-1 TRBV7-3 - many CASSLIGDYNEQFF TGTGCCAGCAGCTTAATAGGGGACTACAATGAGCAGTTCTTC
15 TRBJ2-7 TRBV27 - - CASSLSAVVYYEQYF TGTGCCAGCAGTTTATCGGCGGTGGTTTACTACGAGCAGTACTTC
11 TRBJ2-7 TRBV19 - - CASSMGYEQYF TGTGCCAGTAGTATGGGCTACGAGCAGTACTTC
13 TRBJ1-1 TRBV20-1 - - CSAVDSKVSEAFF TGCAGTGCCGTAGACTCAAAAGTATCTGAAGCTTTCTTT
11 TRBJ1-2 TRBV12-3/TRBV12-4 - many CASSLGSGYTF TGTGCCAGCAGTTTGGGGTCTGGCTACACCTTC
14 TRBJ1-2 TRBV28 - - CASRNRDTNYGYTF TGTGCCAGCAGGAACCGGGACACCAACTATGGCTACACCTTC
12 TRBJ1-1 TRBV10-1 - few CASSDPNTEAFF TGCGCCAGCAGTGACCCGAACACTGAAGCTTTCTTT
14 TRBJ1-2 TRBV7-3 - few CASSLTGGQGGYTF TGTGCCAGCAGCTTAACAGGCGGGCAAGGGGGCTACACCTTC
15 TRBJ2-7 TRBV29-1 - - CSVLTPSYGTYEQYF TGCAGCGTCCTTACCCCTAGCTATGGGACGTACGAGCAGTACTTC